This record covers a single T cell receptor (beta chain). Its antigen is unidentified. The CDR3 has 13 residues. V was shortened by 4 bases and J by 9 bases, with 13 bases between the two germline ends. CDR1 and CDR2 from the germline V gene are LGHNA and YNFKEQ. The data are from a study of OX40 agonist ivuxolimab in advanced cancers. About the study: While on treatment, patients had intravenous ivuxolimab at 0.01 to 10 mg/kg every 2 weeks. Findings of the study overall: No determination was made of the antigen specificity of the expanded peripheral T cells. Patients who responded partially at 0.1-3.0 mg/kg showed clonal expansion ranking among the lowest. Nonresponders, in some cases, also had low normalized T-cell clonal expansion.

Repertoires were generated with immunoSEQ multiplex PCR, while TCRdb's copy carries only in-frame clones and drops some. The data show roughly 60,000 clones, with around 84% seen just once and 2.5% to 3.5% held by the top ten. V is TRBV4-2 and J is TRBJ2-1; maybe TRBD2 (7 bases). Here the sequenced sample was CD4+ or CD8+ T cells sorted from blood, taken in a trial of the OX40 agonist ivuxolimab. The clonotype comes from an adult with an advanced solid tumor such as melanoma, head and neck, liver or kidney cancer. CDR3: CASSLAGASEQFF. For the CDR3, the DNA is TGTGCCAGCAGCCTGGCGGGGGCTAGTGAGCAGTTCTTC.